One TCR beta chain is described in this entry. Its matching antigen is unknown. This record comes from a study of STAT3 mutations in large granular lymphocyte leukemia. Study information: Over half of T-LGLL patients had one or more immunosuppressive regimens. Findings and limits, study-wide: In T-cell large granular lymphocyte leukemia, about half of patients showed multiple immunodominant subclonotypes.

Average productive template count per sample was around 40,000. Assay: immunoSEQ multiplex PCR; the TCRdb copy retains only in-frame clones and omits some. Of just over 5,000 clones listed, about 70% are singletons. From germline, CDR1 is MNHEY and CDR2 SVGAGI. Trimming at V came to 4 bases and at J to 2 bases, leaving 4 bases not matched to a gene. This CDR3 is 14 amino acids long. This clonotype was sampled from a human donor with T large granular lymphocyte leukemia. Some clones in this sample may be carry-over from other donors' samples. Sequences were obtained from PBMCs. The V and J genes are TRBV6-5 and TRBJ1-2, with 7 positions matching TRBD1. The CDR3 region has the DNA TGTGCCAGCAGTTTGACAGGGTTAAACTATGGCTACACCTTC. As protein: CASSLTGLNYGYTF.